Listed here is a single T cell receptor (beta chain). The antigen remains unidentified. The source of the sample is a study of monozygotic twins with inflammatory bowel disease. Points from the study as a whole: Healthy twins showed more clonotype sharing with others than IBD patients, especially patients with disease activity.

TCRdb reworked the 5' RACE reads into one entry per CDR3 protein, no DNA. Recorded for this sample: a few hundred thousand distinct CDR3 sequences. Per the germline V gene, CDR1 is MNHEY and CDR2 is SVGEGT. CDR3 length: 19 amino acids. The specimen sequenced was blood. This clonotype was obtained from a human donor with ulcerative colitis or Crohn's disease, or a healthy co-twin of an affected twin (not recorded which). The chain combines TRBV6-2 or TRBV6-3 with TRBJ1-5. The CDR3 sequence is CASSYGIILRSESNQPQHF.